The 22 T cell receptor beta chains reported below all come from one sample, sequenced in a study of beta chain features in type 1 diabetes. No antigen has been assigned to these receptors. Study results and limitations: Shortening of TCRB CDR3s, moderate but significant, appeared in all four CD4+ subsets of Type 1 diabetes patients.

Sequenced material consisted of expressed TCRB transcripts (all of the isolated RNA was reverse transcribed). The table came from immunoSEQ multiplex PCR; TCRdb's copy has only in-frame clones and leaves some out. Altogether 300,000 to 350,000 clones are present, roughly 14% being singletons, with the ten largest covering approximately 0.016%. Sequencing was done on a sample of naive CD4+ T cells from blood. The source is a woman in her late teens or twenties with type 1 diabetes.

As for this clone: Other DNA sequences in the same sample also yield this CDR3. The rearrangement joins TRBV20-1 to TRBJ1-1; unclear D gene. The ends were cut back, 3 bases at V and 4 bases at J, with 6 bases in the middle. The CDR3 runs 11 residues. Germline loops: CDR1 DFQATT, CDR2 SNEGSKA (reference sequence). The CDR3 protein is CSASSGTEAFF. CDR3 coding DNA: TGCAGTGCTAGTTCGGGCACTGAAGCTTTCTTT.

This clone was seen more than once but under ten times. V and J are TRBV7-9 and TRBJ1-5; TRBD1 might be the D (6 bases). The ends were cut back, 1 base at V and 7 bases at J, with 14 bases in the middle. CDR1 and CDR2 (germline): SEHNR, FQNEAQ (reference sequence). The CDR3 is 15 amino acids. The CDR3 DNA sequence: TGTGCCAGCAGCTTAGGAGGGGGTTCCGGGCAGCCCCAGCATTTT. It is translated as CASSLGGGSGQPQHF.

The chain couples TRBV5-1 to TRBJ2-7; D is possibly TRBD1 (7 bases). Germline V CDR1 and CDR2: SGHRS, YFSETQ. The germline V and J ends were trimmed by 4 bases and 0 bases, with 11 bases remaining between them. The length of the CDR3 is 14 residues. The CDR3 here is CASSQGGSSYEQYV. DNA of the CDR3: TGCGCCAGCAGCCAGGGGGGCTCCTCCTACGAGCAGTACGTC.

The rearrangement joins TRBV28 to TRBJ1-1, with 9 positions matching TRBD1. This CDR3 contains 14 residues. Losses at the gene ends were 7 bases for V and 3 bases for J; bases not matched to a gene: 6. Germline CDR1 reads MDHEN; CDR2 reads SYDVKM. The CDR3 region is CASNPRDRDTEAFF. CDR3 DNA sequence: TGTGCCAGCAACCCCCGGGACAGGGACACTGAAGCTTTCTTT.

The V and J genes are TRBV11-1 and TRBJ2-1, with TRBD1 identical over 9 bases. The CDR3 spans 17 residues. The V and J ends lost 3 bases and 6 bases, in that order; junction bases with no gene match: 12. Germline CDR1 reads SGHAT; CDR2 reads FQDESV (reference sequence). The CDR3 DNA sequence: TGTGCCAGCAGCTTCTCTCGCGGGGTGACAGGGGGCAATGAGCAGTTCTTC. Encoded protein: CASSFSRGVTGGNEQFF.

This clone was seen a few times. V and J are TRBV10-3 and TRBJ2-1; 8 nucleotides match TRBD2. J was trimmed by 3 bases and V by 6 bases; bases with no gene match: 7. CDR3 length equals 15 residues. The V gene's germline CDR1 is ENHRY and CDR2 SYGVKD. CDR3 in amino acids: CAISAGLADYNEQFF. In DNA, the CDR3 is TGTGCCATCAGCGCTGGACTAGCCGACTACAATGAGCAGTTCTTC.

This clone was observed a handful of times. The gene calls are TRBV14 and TRBJ2-1, with 14 bases that match TRBD2. J lost 6 bases, V lost 1 base, and 5 bases had no gene match. This CDR3 has 17 residues. Germline V gene data show CDR1 as SGHDN and CDR2 as FVKESK. The DNA for the CDR3 is TGTGCCAGCAGCCAAGCCTGGACTAGCGGGAGGCTCAATGAGCAGTTCTTC. Amino acids: CASSQAWTSGRLNEQFF.

This clone was detected a few times. The chain recombines TRBV2 with TRBJ2-1; D possibly corresponds to TRBD1 (6 bases). V lost 2 bases and J lost 6, with 11 bases in between. This CDR3 spans 14 amino acids. Germline values: CDR1 SNHLY, CDR2 FYNNEI. DNA for the CDR3: TGTGCCAGCAGTGAAAGAACAGGGAGCAATGAGCAGTTCTTC. The encoded protein is CASSERTGSNEQFF. Drawing the rest from reference TRBV2 and TRBJ2-1, the complete variable domain is EPEVTQTPSHQVTQMGQEVILRCVPISNHLYFYWYRQILGQKVEFLVSFYNNEISEKSEIFDDQFSVERPDGSNFTLKIRSTKLEDSAMYFCASSERTGSNEQFFGPGTRLTVL.

The V and J genes are TRBV10-2 and TRBJ2-7, with TRBD2 matching over 11 bases. Germline lookup yields CDR1 WSHSY and CDR2 SAAADI. After removal of 6 bases from V and 5 bases from J, the junction contained 3 bases not matched to a gene. The CDR3 contains 13 residues. The CDR3 loop reads CASSDSGRDEQYV. CDR3 DNA sequence: TGCGCCAGCAGCGATAGCGGGAGGGACGAGCAGTACGTC.

The V and J genes are TRBV27 and TRBJ1-5; TRBD1 agrees at 7 bases. This CDR3 contains 13 residues. After removal of 4 bases from V and 7 bases from J, the junction contained 4 bases not matched to a gene. Germline loops: CDR1 MNHEY, CDR2 SMNVEV (reference sequence). This chain's CDR3 is CASSWRQGQPQHF. DNA of the CDR3: TGTGCCAGCAGTTGGCGACAGGGCCAGCCCCAGCATTTT.

The chain uses TRBV11-2 and TRBJ2-1; the match to TRBD1 covers 12 bases. J lost 9 bases, V lost 0 bases, and 6 bases had no gene match. Germline lookup yields CDR1 SGHAT and CDR2 FQNNGV. The CDR3 spans 16 residues. CDR3 DNA sequence: TGTGCCAGCAGCTTAGATAGGGGACAGGGGGCCATTGAGCAGTTCTTC. It yields the protein CASSLDRGQGAIEQFF.

The sample holds a few counts of this clone. The chain uses TRBV6-5 and TRBJ2-5; no firm D call. The CDR3 extends over 14 amino acids. V lost 0 bases, J lost 7 bases, and 12 bases lay in between. In germline, CDR1 is MNHEY, CDR2 SVGAGI. As DNA, the CDR3 is TGTGCCAGCAGTTACTCGATAAGCACGCTGACCCAGTACTTC. Amino acids: CASSYSISTLTQYF.

In this sample, this clone turned up a few times. The chain uses TRBV5-1 and TRBJ2-2; 8 nucleotides align to TRBD1. CDR3 size: 15 residues. Germline V gives CDR1 SGHRS, CDR2 YFSETQ. V was clipped by 4 bases and J by 2 bases; unmatched bases: 4. The CDR3 spells CASSLRGLNTGELFF. The CDR3, as DNA: TGCGCCAGCAGCCTCAGGGGGCTTAACACCGGGGAGCTGTTTTTT.

The V and J genes are TRBV19 and TRBJ2-1, with 7 nucleotides matching TRBD2. V lost 5 bases, J lost 3 bases, and 4 bases stayed unmatched. This CDR3 comprises 14 residues. The germline V gene encodes CDR1 LNHDA and CDR2 SQIVND (reference sequence). This chain's CDR3 is CASSAGDNYNEQFF. As DNA, the CDR3 is TGTGCCAGTAGTGCGGGAGATAACTACAATGAGCAGTTCTTC. Drawing the rest from reference TRBV19 and TRBJ2-1, the complete variable domain is DGGITQSPKYLFRKEGQNVTLSCEQNLNHDAMYWYRQDPGQGLRLIYYSQIVNDFQKGDIAEGYSVSREKKESFPLTVTSAQKNPTAFYLCASSAGDNYNEQFFGPGTRLTVL.

The V call is TRBV19, the J call TRBJ2-6; D might be TRBD2 (5 bases). The CDR3 contains 14 residues. Trimming removed 5 bases at V and 12 bases at J, with 17 bases between. Looked up from germline, CDR1 is LNHDA and CDR2 is SQIVND (reference sequence). The CDR3 loop reads CASSLRGFGIVLTF. DNA of the CDR3: TGTGCCAGTAGTCTAAGAGGGTTTGGGATCGTCCTGACTTTC.

V is TRBV4-3 and J is TRBJ1-5; D unclear. Between the trimmed V and J ends, which lost 0 bases and 1 base, there was a span of 4 bases. The CDR3 sequence is 14 residues long. Looked up from germline, CDR1 is LGHNA and CDR2 is YSLEER. CDR3 residues: CASSQEASNQPQHF. As DNA, the CDR3 is TGCGCCAGCAGCCAAGAGGCCAGCAATCAGCCCCAGCATTTT.

This clone was seen a few times. The genes are TRBV29-1 and TRBJ2-2; 7 bases fit TRBD1. Germline loops: CDR1 SQVTM, CDR2 ANQGSEA. Trimming took 7 bases from V and 1 from J; bases not matched to a gene: 3. The CDR3 is 13 amino acids. CDR3 loop: CSANRGNTGELFF. DNA for the CDR3: TGCAGCGCAAACAGGGGGAACACCGGGGAGCTGTTTTTT.

This clone was observed a handful of times. V gene TRBV4-3 combines with J gene TRBJ2-2; tentative D call: TRBD2 (6 bases). Germline V CDR1 and CDR2: LGHNA, YSLEER. The germline V and J ends were trimmed by 0 bases and 2 bases, with 10 bases remaining between them. The CDR3 covers 16 residues. This CDR3 reads CASSQEPGTNTGELFF. In nucleotides, the CDR3 is TGCGCCAGCAGCCAAGAACCAGGGACTAACACCGGGGAGCTGTTTTTT.

This clone was seen only a few times. CDR3 protein: CASSSAGGPYEQYF. DNA for the CDR3: TGTGCCAGCAGCTCAGCGGGAGGTCCCTACGAGCAGTACTTC. The V call is TRBV11-2, the J call TRBJ2-5; 9 positions agree with TRBD2. The J call may be faulty, since TRBJ2-7 better matches the DNA end. Germline V gives CDR1 SGHAT, CDR2 FQNNGV. The CDR3 has 14 residues.

The CDR3 region is CASSQVDQQLAGGFYEQFF. The CDR3 DNA is TGTGCCAGCAGCCAAGTGGACCAACAACTAGCGGGAGGTTTCTATGAGCAGTTCTTC. The V call is TRBV4-2, the J call TRBJ2-1; 12 bases match TRBD2. The CDR3 has 19 amino acids. Trimming removed 1 base from V and 8 bases from J; junction bases left unmatched: 15. Germline-derived CDR1 and CDR2 are LGHNA and YNFKEQ.

There are a few counts of this clone. J is TRBJ1-1 and V is TRBV27; unclear D gene. The CDR3 is made up of 15 amino acids. Deletions cut 6 bases from V and 1 base from J, with 15 bases between. The V gene's germline CDR1 is MNHEY and CDR2 SMNVEV (reference sequence). CDR3 in DNA: TGTGCCAGCAGACAGAGGGCCAGGTCGAACACTGAAGCTTTCTTT. It yields the protein CASRQRARSNTEAFF.

This clone was observed a handful of times. The chain combines TRBV7-9 with TRBJ1-1, with TRBD1 matching over 8 bases. The junction had 9 bases not matched to a gene; V was cut back by 5 bases and J by 1 base. Germline lookup yields CDR1 SEHNR and CDR2 FQNEAQ (reference sequence). The CDR3 runs 16 residues. CDR3 sequence: CASSPRPGGENTEAFF. The CDR3, as DNA: TGTGCCAGCAGCCCCCGCCCAGGGGGCGAGAACACTGAAGCTTTCTTT.